The 6 T cell receptor beta chains listed next were all sequenced from one sample in a study of T cells in Graves' hyperthyroidism and ophthalmopathy. RNA transcripts gave rise to amplified TCR beta CDR3 regions. A set of HTBI primers served as the primers for a first-round RT-PCR of the TCR CDR3. TCRdb passed the multiplex PCR reads through MiXCR, listing each CDR3 protein once. This table has approximately 410,000 distinct CDR3 sequences, approximately 14% appearing once. The sample was blood. All receptors come from a man younger than 35 with Graves' ophthalmopathy.

To note about this clonotype: A read error is possible here, since a much larger clone lies one base away. This chain joins TRBV4-1 and TRBJ2-1, with TRBD1 matching over 8 bases. Germline trimming cut 2 bases from V and 8 bases from J; bases unmatched to any gene: 5. Germline V lookup: CDR1 MGHRA, CDR2 YSYEKL. This CDR3 contains 14 residues. The CDR3 region has the DNA TGCGCCAGCAGCCAAAGCAGGGGGCGCGATGAGCAGTTCTTC. It specifies CASSQSRGRDEQFF.

This clonotype was detected ten times or more. The chain links TRBV6-5 to TRBJ2-7, with 7 nucleotides matching TRBD2. The CDR3 covers 17 residues. The V and J ends lost 0 bases and 0 bases, in that order; junction bases with no gene match: 8. Germline lookup yields CDR1 MNHEY and CDR2 SVGAGI. The CDR3 loop reads CASSYSEAGLSSYEQYF. The DNA for the CDR3 is TGTGCCAGCAGTTACTCCGAGGCGGGACTATCCTCCTACGAGCAGTACTTC.

This sequence joins TRBV9 and TRBJ2-5, with 9 positions matching TRBD2. This CDR3 is 16 amino acids long. After removal of 0 bases from V and 4 bases from J, the junction contained 7 bases not matched to a gene. Looked up from germline, CDR1 is SGDLS and CDR2 is YYNGEE. The CDR3 region has the DNA TGTGCCAGCAGCGTAGCGAGCGGGGGGCCAATAGAGACCCAGTACTTC. Translated: CASSVASGGPIETQYF.

The V call is TRBV12-3 or TRBV12-4, the J call TRBJ2-2; TRBD1 might be the D (6 bases). The V and J ends lost 6 bases and 2 bases respectively, with 13 bases between them. CDR3 length: 15 amino acids. CDR3 amino acids: CASSFTGSNTGELFF. CDR3 in DNA: TGTGCCAGCAGCTTTACAGGGTCCAACACCGGGGAGCTGTTTTTT.

This clonotype has only a few counts. The rearrangement links TRBV27 to TRBJ1-3; D may be TRBD1 (5 bases). The CDR3 runs 15 residues. Trimming took off 5 bases at V and 1 base at J, with 12 bases between the two ends. Germline assignment: CDR1 MNHEY and CDR2 SMNVEV (reference sequence). The CDR3 sequence: CASSLDAGSGNTIYF. The CDR3 region has the DNA TGTGCCAGCAGTCTTGACGCAGGGTCTGGAAACACCATATATTTT.

This rearrangement joins TRBV6-6 to TRBJ1-6; 8 bases match TRBD1. This CDR3 has 16 amino acids. The junction had 4 bases not matched to a gene; V was cut back by 1 base and J by 5 bases. Per the germline V gene, CDR1 is MNHNY and CDR2 is SVGAGI (reference sequence). CDR3 residues: CASSYFPGGNNSPLHF. CDR3 bases: TGTGCCAGCAGTTACTTTCCAGGGGGCAATAATTCACCCCTCCACTTT.